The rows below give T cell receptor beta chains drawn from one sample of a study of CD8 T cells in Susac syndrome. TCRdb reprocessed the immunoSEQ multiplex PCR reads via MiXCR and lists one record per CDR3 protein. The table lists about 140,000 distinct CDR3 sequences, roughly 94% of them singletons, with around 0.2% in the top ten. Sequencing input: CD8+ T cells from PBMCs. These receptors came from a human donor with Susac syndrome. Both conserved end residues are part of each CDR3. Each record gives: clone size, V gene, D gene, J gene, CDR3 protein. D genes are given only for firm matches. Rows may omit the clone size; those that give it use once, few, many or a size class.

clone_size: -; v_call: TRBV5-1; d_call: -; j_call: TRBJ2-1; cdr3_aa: CASSLVLGRGKNEQFF
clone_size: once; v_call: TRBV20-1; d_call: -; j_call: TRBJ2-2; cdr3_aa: CSARPRDNTGELFF
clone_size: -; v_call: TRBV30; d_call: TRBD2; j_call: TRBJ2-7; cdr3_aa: CAWAGTSGNEQYF
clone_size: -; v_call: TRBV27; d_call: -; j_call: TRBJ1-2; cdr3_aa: CASSPYPNYGYTF
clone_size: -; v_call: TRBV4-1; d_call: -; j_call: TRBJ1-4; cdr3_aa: CASTPPGGDEKLFF
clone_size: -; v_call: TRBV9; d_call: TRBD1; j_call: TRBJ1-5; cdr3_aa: CASSTGGDNQPQHF
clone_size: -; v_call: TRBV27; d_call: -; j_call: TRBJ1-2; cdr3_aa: CASSFGGVGGYTF
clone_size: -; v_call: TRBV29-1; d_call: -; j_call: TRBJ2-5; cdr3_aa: CSVVPGLAPAETQYF
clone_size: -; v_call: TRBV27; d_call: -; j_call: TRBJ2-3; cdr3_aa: CASSPSDTASTDTQYF
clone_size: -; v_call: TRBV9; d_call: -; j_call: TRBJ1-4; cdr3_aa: CASTAGGTNEKLFF
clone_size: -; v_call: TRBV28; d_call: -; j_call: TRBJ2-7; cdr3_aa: CASTLRGTAYEQYF
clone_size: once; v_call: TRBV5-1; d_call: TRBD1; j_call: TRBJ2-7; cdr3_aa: CASSGTAAYEQYF
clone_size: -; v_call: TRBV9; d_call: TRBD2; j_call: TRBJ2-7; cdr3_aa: CASSVVATSSIYEQYF
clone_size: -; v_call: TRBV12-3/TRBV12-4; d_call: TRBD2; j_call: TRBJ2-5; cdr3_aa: CATTSGNGDKYF
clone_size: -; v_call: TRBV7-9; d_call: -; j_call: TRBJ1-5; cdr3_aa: CASSGADQPQHF
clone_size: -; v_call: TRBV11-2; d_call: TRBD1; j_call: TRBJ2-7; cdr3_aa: CASSFDWDRVALRYEQYF
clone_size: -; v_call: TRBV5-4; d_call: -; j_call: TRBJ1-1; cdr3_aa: CASPGPPEVAEAFF
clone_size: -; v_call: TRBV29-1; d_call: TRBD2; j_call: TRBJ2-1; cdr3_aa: CSSGLAGLNNEQFF
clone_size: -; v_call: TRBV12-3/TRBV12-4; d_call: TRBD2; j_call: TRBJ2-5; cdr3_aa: CASSLGLAGGRRQETQYF
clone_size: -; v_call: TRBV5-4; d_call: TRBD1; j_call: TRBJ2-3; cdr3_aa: CASRWDRGPDTQYF
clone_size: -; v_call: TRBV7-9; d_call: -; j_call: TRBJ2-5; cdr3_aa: CASSPEQGGRQETQYF
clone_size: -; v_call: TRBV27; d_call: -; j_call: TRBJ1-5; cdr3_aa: CASSPYLLGDQPQHF
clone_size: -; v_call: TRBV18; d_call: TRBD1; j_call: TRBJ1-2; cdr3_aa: CASSPGTGGPNYGYTF
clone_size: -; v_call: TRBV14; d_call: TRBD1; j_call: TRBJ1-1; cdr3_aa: CASSQDWGQVDTEAFF
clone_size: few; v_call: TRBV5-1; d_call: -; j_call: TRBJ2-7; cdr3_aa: CASSFDGEQYF
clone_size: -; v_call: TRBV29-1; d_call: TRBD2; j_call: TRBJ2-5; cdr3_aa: CSVGSAGALETQYF
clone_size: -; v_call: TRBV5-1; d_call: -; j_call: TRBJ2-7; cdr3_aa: CASRGTYEQYF
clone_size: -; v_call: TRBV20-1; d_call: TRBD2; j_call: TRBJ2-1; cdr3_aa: CSATIEAGVELSNEQFF
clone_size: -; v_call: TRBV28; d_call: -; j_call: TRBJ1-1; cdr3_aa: CASSSPLLGLTANTEAFF
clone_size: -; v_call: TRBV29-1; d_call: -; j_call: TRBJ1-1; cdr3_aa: CSVRITEAFF
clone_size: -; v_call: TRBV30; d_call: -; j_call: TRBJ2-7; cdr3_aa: CAWSTTGGSTSGDYEQYF
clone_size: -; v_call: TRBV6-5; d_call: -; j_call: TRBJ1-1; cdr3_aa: CASSGTAETTEAFF
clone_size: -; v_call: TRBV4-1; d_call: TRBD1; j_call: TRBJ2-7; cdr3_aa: CASSHWTGESYEQYF
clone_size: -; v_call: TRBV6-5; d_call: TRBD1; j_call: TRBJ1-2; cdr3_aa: CASRYTGGYGYTF
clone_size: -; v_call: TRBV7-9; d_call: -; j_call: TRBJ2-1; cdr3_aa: CASSFDSSSYNEQFF
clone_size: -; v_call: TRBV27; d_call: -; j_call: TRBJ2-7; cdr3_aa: CASSLTHIYEQYF
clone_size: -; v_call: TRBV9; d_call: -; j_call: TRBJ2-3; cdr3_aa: CASSHGQYTDTQYF
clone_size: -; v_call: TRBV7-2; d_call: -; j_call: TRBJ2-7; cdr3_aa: CASSNVSLDSSYYEQYF
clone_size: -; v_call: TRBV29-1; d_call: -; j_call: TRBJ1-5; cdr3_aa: CSVESGVNQPQHF
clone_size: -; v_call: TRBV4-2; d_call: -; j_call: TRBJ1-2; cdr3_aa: CASSQEGGSPGVYGYTF
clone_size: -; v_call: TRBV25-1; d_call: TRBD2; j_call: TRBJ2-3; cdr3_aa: CASQRASGEDTQYF
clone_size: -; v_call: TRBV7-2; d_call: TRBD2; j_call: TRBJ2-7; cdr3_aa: CASSAAAGGFYEQYF
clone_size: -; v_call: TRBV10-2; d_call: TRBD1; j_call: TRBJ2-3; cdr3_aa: CASRDRAVGTDTQYF
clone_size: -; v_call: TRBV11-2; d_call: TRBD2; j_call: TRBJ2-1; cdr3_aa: CASSLGGTSGDNEQFF
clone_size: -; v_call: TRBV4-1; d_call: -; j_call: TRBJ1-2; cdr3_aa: CASSQEGPGQDGYTF
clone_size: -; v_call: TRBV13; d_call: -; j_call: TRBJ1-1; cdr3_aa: CASSSGLGEAFF
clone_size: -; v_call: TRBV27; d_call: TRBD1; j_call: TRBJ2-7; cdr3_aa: CASSPILGQGWYEQYF
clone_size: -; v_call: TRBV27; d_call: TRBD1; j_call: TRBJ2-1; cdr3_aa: CASIPKTGLSYNEQFF
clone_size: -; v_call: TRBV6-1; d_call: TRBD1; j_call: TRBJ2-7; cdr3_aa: CASSEGPGQYITEQYF
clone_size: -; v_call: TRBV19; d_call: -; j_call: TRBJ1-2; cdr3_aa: CASSTRQIIYGYTF
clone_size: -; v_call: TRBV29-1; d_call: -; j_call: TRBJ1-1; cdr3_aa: CSVDQNTEAFF
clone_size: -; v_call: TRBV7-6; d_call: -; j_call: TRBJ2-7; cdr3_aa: CASSQFGGEQYF
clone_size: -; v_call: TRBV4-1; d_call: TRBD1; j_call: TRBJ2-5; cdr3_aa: CASSQATGVAETQYF
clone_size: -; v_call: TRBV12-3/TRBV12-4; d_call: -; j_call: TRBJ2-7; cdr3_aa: CASTPAGRSYEQYF